Shown below are 22 T cell receptor beta chains from a single sample sequenced in a study of blood T cell repertoires in COVID-19. The data were produced by immunoSEQ multiplex PCR, yet TCRdb's version contains in-frame clones alone and is incomplete. This table has 120,000 to 150,000 clones, roughly nine tenths appearing once. Material: peripheral blood. The source of these receptors is a human donor in a cohort sampled during active COVID-19.

Only one count was recorded for this clone. This chain connects TRBV7-2 to TRBJ2-7; a weak D match, TRBD1 (6 bases). The CDR3 covers 13 residues. V lost 4 bases to trimming and J lost 2 bases, with 9 bases between them. Germline-derived CDR1 and CDR2 are SGHTA and FQGNSA. The CDR3: CASSSGTPYEQYF. CDR3 DNA: TGTGCCAGCAGCTCCGGGACACCCTACGAGCAGTACTTC.

The chain recombines TRBV7-9 with TRBJ2-3; weak D call: TRBD2 (6 bases). Germline CDR1 and CDR2: SEHNR and FQNEAQ (reference sequence). Trimming cost V 5 bases and J 9 bases, with 12 bases left between them. The CDR3 runs to 12 residues. The CDR3 spells CASSLSRGTQYF. The CDR3 bases are TGTGCCAGCAGCCTAAGTCGGGGGACGCAGTATTTT.

The chain links TRBV7-3 to TRBJ2-5; 16 bases match TRBD2. Germline CDR1 reads SGHTA; CDR2 reads FQGTGA. V lost 5 bases, J lost 6 bases, and 6 bases stayed unmatched. CDR3 length equals 16 residues. The CDR3 bases are TGTGCCAGCAGCCCGGGACTAGCGGGGGGGCAACAGACCCAGTACTTC. Protein: CASSPGLAGGQQTQYF.

The chain has TRBV2 and TRBJ2-1; 10 positions agree with TRBD1. CDR3 size: 15 residues. Germline V gene lookup returns CDR1 SNHLY and CDR2 FYNNEI. J lost 1 base, V lost 6 bases, and 3 bases had no gene match. The DNA of the CDR3 is TGTGCCAGCAGGGAGGACAGGGGGTCCTACAATGAGCAGTTCTTC. Residues: CASREDRGSYNEQFF.

V usage is TRBV19 and J usage is TRBJ2-3, with 8 positions matching TRBD2. Per the germline V gene, CDR1 is LNHDA and CDR2 is SQIVND (reference sequence). CDR3 size: 18 residues. The ends lost 0 bases at V and 4 bases at J; junction bases unmatched: 12. The CDR3 here is CASSIDSLGGAEADTQYF. The CDR3 bases are TGTGCCAGTAGTATAGACTCGCTCGGGGGGGCCGAAGCAGATACGCAGTATTTT. The full variable domain, completed using reference TRBV19 and TRBJ2-3, is DGGITQSPKYLFRKEGQNVTLSCEQNLNHDAMYWYRQDPGQGLRLIYYSQIVNDFQKGDIAEGYSVSREKKESFPLTVTSAQKNPTAFYLCASSIDSLGGAEADTQYFGPGTRLTVL.

The V and J genes are TRBV5-5 and TRBJ1-1; D not resolved. Germline V gene sequence: CDR1 SGHKS, CDR2 YYEKEE (reference sequence). This CDR3 is 15 amino acids long. Trimming took off 5 bases at V and 11 bases at J, with 25 bases between the two ends. CDR3 DNA: TGTGCCAGCAGGTCTACACCCGACCCGGGTTTGTTGGCTTTCTTT. Its translation: CASRSTPDPGLLAFF.

V usage is TRBV19 and J usage is TRBJ2-2, with D tentatively TRBD1 (6 bases). V shed 4 bases and J shed 6 bases, with 9 bases lying between them. Germline V gives CDR1 LNHDA, CDR2 SQIVND (reference sequence). The CDR3 contains 13 residues. CDR3 DNA: TGTGCCAGTAGTAGAGGGGGACCCGGGGAGCTGTTTTTT. This sequence encodes CASSRGGPGELFF.

CDR3 sequence reads: CASSPWAQSNTGELFF. DNA of the CDR3: TGTGCCAGCAGCCCCTGGGCACAGTCGAACACCGGGGAGCTGTTTTTT. The V call is TRBV11-2, the J call TRBJ2-2; D is uncertain. With 5 bases removed from V and 0 bases from J, the gap between germline ends came to 13 bases. CDR1 and CDR2 (germline): SGHAT, FQNNGV. The CDR3 is 16 amino acids.

This clone showed up just a few times. The chain couples TRBV11-2 to TRBJ1-1, with 9 bases matching TRBD1. Trimming cost V 2 bases and J 0 bases; bases outside gene matches: 4. Germline-derived CDR1 and CDR2 are SGHAT and FQNNGV. CDR3 length: 16 residues. The CDR3 is CASSLLGTGMNTEAFF. CDR3 nucleotide sequence: TGTGCCAGCAGCTTACTTGGGACAGGGATGAACACTGAAGCTTTCTTT.

V usage is TRBV2 and J usage is TRBJ2-3; 13 nucleotides align to TRBD2. Germline V CDR1 and CDR2: SNHLY, FYNNEI. The CDR3 contains 17 residues. V shed 8 bases and J 1 base; nucleotides not matched to a gene: 9. The CDR3 nucleotides read TGTGCCAGCGTAGGGACTAGCGGGGCTCGTGGCACAGATACGCAGTATTTT. Residues: CASVGTSGARGTDTQYF.

The genes are TRBV11-2 and TRBJ1-2; D gene uncertain. Trimming removed 5 bases from V and 5 bases from J, with 6 bases in between. Germline values: CDR1 SGHAT, CDR2 FQNNGV. The CDR3 runs 11 residues. CDR3 region: CASSPQYGYTF. CDR3 nucleotides: TGTGCCAGCAGCCCGCAGTATGGCTACACCTTC.

V and J are TRBV18 and TRBJ1-2; 7 positions agree with TRBD1. Germline values: CDR1 KGHSH, CDR2 LQKENI. V gave up 4 bases and J gave up 2 bases; unmatched junction bases: 16. The CDR3 sequence is 18 residues long. CDR3 nucleotides: TGTGCCAGCTCACTGAATGCGAAATCACAGGGGAGGAACTATGGCTACACCTTC. Translation gives CASSLNAKSQGRNYGYTF.

The chain joins TRBV11-1 to TRBJ2-3; TRBD1 matches 7 bases. V dropped 5 bases and J dropped 4; count of bases not matched to a gene: 9. The CDR3 runs to 15 residues. Germline V gene sequence: CDR1 SGHAT, CDR2 FQDESV (reference sequence). CDR3 DNA sequence: TGTGCCAGCAGCCCGAACAGGGGTCGATCAGATACGCAGTATTTT. Encoded protein: CASSPNRGRSDTQYF.

The chain has TRBV23-1 and TRBJ1-4, with a tentative D call TRBD1 (6 bases). TRBV23-1 falls under the ORF class, with uncertain function. The CDR3 extends over 20 amino acids. The V end lost 3 bases, the J end lost 3 bases, and 26 bases lay between the germline ends. The CDR3 DNA reads TGCGCCAGCAGTCACTATATCCGCATGGACAGCCTCCCGGCTAATGAAAAACTGTTTTTT. Translation gives CASSHYIRMDSLPANEKLFF.

This clone was found once. The chain links TRBV5-1 to TRBJ2-5; TRBD1 is a possible D gene (6 bases). Germline V gene lookup returns CDR1 SGHRS and CDR2 YFSETQ. This CDR3 contains 13 residues. The V gene lost 3 bases and the J gene lost 1 base, with 7 bases spanning the gap. In nucleotides, the CDR3 is TGCGCCAGCAGCTCAGGGGCCCAAGAGACCCAGTACTTC. Translating it yields CASSSGAQETQYF.

This sequence joins TRBV4-2 and TRBJ2-1; no definite D call. Germline assignment: CDR1 LGHNA and CDR2 YNFKEQ. Trimming removed 0 bases from V and 7 bases from J, with 10 bases in between. The CDR3 contains 14 residues. The CDR3 nucleotides read TGTGCCAGCAGCCAAGAGCCTCTACAGAATGAGCAGTTCTTC. Translation: CASSQEPLQNEQFF.

This chain joins TRBV30 and TRBJ2-7, with a possible D match to TRBD2 (7 bases). The CDR3 extends over 15 amino acids. The germline V gene has CDR1 GTSNPN and CDR2 SVGIG (reference sequence). V lost 0 bases, J lost 9 bases, and 21 bases lay in between. CDR3 sequence reads: CAWSVLSRGGVAQYF. CDR3 bases: TGTGCCTGGAGTGTACTCTCAAGGGGGGGAGTGGCGCAGTACTTC.

V is TRBV9 and J is TRBJ2-7, with D possibly being TRBD1 (5 bases). Trimming stripped 4 bases from V and 0 bases from J, with 14 bases between. Germline CDR1 SGDLS, CDR2 YYNGEE. The CDR3 consists of 15 residues. CDR3 loop: CASSPGARGSYEQYF. CDR3 bases: TGTGCCAGCAGCCCCGGAGCTAGGGGCTCCTACGAGCAGTACTTC.

The V call is TRBV28, the J call TRBJ1-5, with TRBD1 identical over 7 bases. The V segment lost 4 bases and the J segment 0 bases; nucleotides outside the gene matches: 9. The CDR3 covers 17 residues. From germline, CDR1 is MDHEN and CDR2 SYDVKM. This CDR3 is CASSSPGQTYSNQPQHF. The CDR3 DNA is TGTGCCAGCAGTTCCCCGGGACAGACCTATAGCAATCAGCCCCAGCATTTT.

The rearrangement links TRBV7-9 to TRBJ1-1, with D possibly TRBD1 on 6 matching bases. CDR3 length: 15 amino acids. Per the germline V gene, CDR1 is SEHNR and CDR2 is FQNEAQ (reference sequence). V was shortened by 3 bases and J by 3 bases, with 14 bases between the two germline ends. The CDR3 loop is CASSFTTGYDTEAFF. The DNA for the CDR3 is TGTGCCAGCAGCTTCACCACAGGGTACGACACTGAAGCTTTCTTT.

The rearrangement joins TRBV19 to TRBJ1-3; 7 bases line up with TRBD1. The germline gives CDR1 LNHDA, CDR2 SQIVND (reference sequence). The CDR3 is 18 residues long. Trimming cost V 4 bases and J 3 bases; bases outside gene matches: 15. Written as DNA, the CDR3 is TGTGCCAGTAGTAAGAAGACAGGGACCCCCTTTGGTGGAAACACCATATATTTT. Its protein product is CASSKKTGTPFGGNTIYF.

The rearrangement links TRBV9 to TRBJ1-6, with D possibly matching TRBD1 (5 bases). This CDR3 spans 14 amino acids. V lost 0 bases and J lost 7, with 8 bases in between. CDR1 is SGDLS, CDR2 YYNGEE, per germline. The CDR3 DNA reads as TGTGCCAGCAGCGTAGGGACATGGAATTCACCCCTCCACTTT. It specifies CASSVGTWNSPLHF.